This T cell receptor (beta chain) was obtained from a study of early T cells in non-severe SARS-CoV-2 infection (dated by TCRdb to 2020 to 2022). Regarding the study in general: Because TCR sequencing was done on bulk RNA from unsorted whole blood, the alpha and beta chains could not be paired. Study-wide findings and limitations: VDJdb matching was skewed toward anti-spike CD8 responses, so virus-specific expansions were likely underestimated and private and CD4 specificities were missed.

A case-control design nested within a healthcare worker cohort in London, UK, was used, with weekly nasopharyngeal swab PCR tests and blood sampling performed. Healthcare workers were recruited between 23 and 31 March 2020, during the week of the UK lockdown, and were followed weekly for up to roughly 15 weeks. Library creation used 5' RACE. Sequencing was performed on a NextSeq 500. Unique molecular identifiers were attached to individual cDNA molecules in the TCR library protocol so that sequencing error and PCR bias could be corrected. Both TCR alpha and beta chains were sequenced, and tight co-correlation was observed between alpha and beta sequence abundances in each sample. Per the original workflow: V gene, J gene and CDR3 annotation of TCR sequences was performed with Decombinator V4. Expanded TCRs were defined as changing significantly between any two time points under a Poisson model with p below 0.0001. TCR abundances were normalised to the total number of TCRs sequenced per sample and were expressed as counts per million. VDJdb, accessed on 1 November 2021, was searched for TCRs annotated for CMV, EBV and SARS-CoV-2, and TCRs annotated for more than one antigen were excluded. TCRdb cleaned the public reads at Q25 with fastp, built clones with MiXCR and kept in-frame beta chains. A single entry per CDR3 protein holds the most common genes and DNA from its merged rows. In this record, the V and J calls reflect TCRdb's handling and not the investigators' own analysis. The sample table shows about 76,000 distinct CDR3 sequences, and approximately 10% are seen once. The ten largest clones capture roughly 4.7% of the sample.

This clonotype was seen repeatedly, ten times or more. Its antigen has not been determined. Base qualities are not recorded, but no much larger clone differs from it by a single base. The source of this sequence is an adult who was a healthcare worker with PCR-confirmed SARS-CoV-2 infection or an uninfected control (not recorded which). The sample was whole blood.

CDR3 loop: CASSVDRGAYTEAFF. The DNA is as follows: TGTGCCAGCAGCGTGGACAGGGGAGCGTACACTGAAGCTTTCTTT. This chain joins TRBV11-2 to TRBJ1-1; 9 middle bases align to TRBD1. CDR3 length: 15 amino acids, cysteine to phenylalanine. The DNA shown is the 45-base CDR3, in frame from base 1. After removal of 5 bases from V and 3 bases from J, the junction retains 7 bases not matched to a gene. CDR1 SGHAT and CDR2 FQNNGV were looked up in the germline V gene. Supplemented by the reference TRBV11-2 and TRBJ1-1 proteins around the CDR3, the complete variable domain is EAGVAQSPRYKIIEKRQSVAFWCNPISGHATLYWYQQILGQGPKLLIQFQNNGVVDDSQLPKDRFSAERLKGVDSTLKIQPAKLEDSAVYLCASSVDRGAYTEAFFGQGTRLTVV.